The 26 T cell receptor beta chains presented below share a single source sample, sequenced in a study of blood T cell repertoires in COVID-19. Sequencing was performed with immunoSEQ multiplex PCR; in TCRdb, only in-frame clones are kept and a portion is missing. The sample yields 200,000 or so clones, 70% to 90% seen once. The specimen sequenced was peripheral blood. These receptors all come from a person aged 70 to 80 with COVID-19, enrolled during active disease.

This clone was seen once. J is TRBJ2-7 and V is TRBV4-3, with TRBD1 identical over 9 bases. Trimming took 6 bases from V and 4 from J; bases not matched to a gene: 7. This CDR3 has 14 amino acids. Germline-derived CDR1 and CDR2 are LGHNA and YSLEER. The DNA for the CDR3 is TGCGCCAGCAGTCTCGGGACAGGGCAATACGAGCAGTACTTC. Translated, it gives CASSLGTGQYEQYF.

The V gene is TRBV6-4, the J gene TRBJ2-1; 10 nucleotides align to TRBD2. This CDR3 spans 16 amino acids. Germline V gives CDR1 MRHNA, CDR2 SNTAGT. V trimming: 5 bases; J trimming: 6 bases; junction bases outside the gene matches: 10. The CDR3 nucleotides are TGTGCCAGCAGTTCTAGCGGGGGCAACCCGGGCAATGAGCAGTTCTTC. Its translation is CASSSSGGNPGNEQFF.

The chain carries TRBV27 and TRBJ1-2; no definite D call. The CDR3 consists of 18 residues. The germline gives CDR1 MNHEY, CDR2 SMNVEV (reference sequence). The germline V and J ends were trimmed by 1 base and 4 bases, with 22 bases remaining between them. The chain's CDR3 is CASSLYPRVPKLSYGYTF. CDR3 bases: TGTGCCAGCAGTTTATACCCGCGGGTGCCTAAATTATCCTATGGCTACACCTTC.

The chain uses TRBV5-1 and TRBJ1-2; TRBD1 matches at 8 bases. After removal of 0 bases from V and 6 bases from J, the junction contained 7 bases not matched to a gene. Germline values: CDR1 SGHRS, CDR2 YFSETQ. The CDR3 length is 15 residues. The CDR3 bases are TGCGCCAGCAGCTTGGCCTGGACAGGGACGAATGGCTACACCTTC. Translated: CASSLAWTGTNGYTF.

The chain recombines TRBV27 with TRBJ1-6; 8 bases fit TRBD1. With 2 bases clipped from V and 7 bases from J, the junction kept 1 base outside the gene matches. The CDR3 is 14 residues long. The germline V gene encodes CDR1 MNHEY and CDR2 SMNVEV (reference sequence). In DNA, the CDR3 is TGTGCCAGCAGTTTAAGGACAGGGAATTCACCCCTCCACTTT. Translated, it gives CASSLRTGNSPLHF.

The chain employs TRBV6-2 or TRBV6-3 and TRBJ1-2, with TRBD1 identical over 10 bases. This CDR3 comprises 15 residues. V was pared by 2 bases and J by 7 bases, with 7 bases of the junction left unmatched. Germline assignment: CDR1 MNHEY and CDR2 SVGEGT. The CDR3 DNA sequence: TGTGCCAGCAGTTACCGGGGACAGGGGATCTCTGGCTACACCTTC. This translates into CASSYRGQGISGYTF.

The J gene is TRBJ2-3, the V gene TRBV5-6; 7 nucleotides agree with TRBD1. Germline V gene lookup returns CDR1 SGHDT and CDR2 YYEEEE. Trimming at V came to 2 bases and at J to 7 bases, leaving 10 bases not matched to a gene. The CDR3 contains 15 residues. The CDR3 reads CASSLKMGQSHTQYF. DNA for the CDR3: TGTGCCAGCAGCTTAAAGATGGGACAGAGCCATACGCAGTATTTT.

With respect to this clone: Other DNA sequences in this specimen translate into the identical CDR3. The rearrangement links TRBV5-1 to TRBJ1-2; 7 nucleotides align to TRBD1. The ends lost 4 bases at V and 0 bases at J; junction bases unmatched: 3. This CDR3 has 14 amino acids. Germline V CDR1 and CDR2: SGHRS, YFSETQ. As DNA, the CDR3 is TGCGCCAGCAGCGGAGGGACAGCTAACTATGGCTACACCTTC. This encodes CASSGGTANYGYTF.

DNA for the CDR3: TGCAGCGTAGGACAGGGCAATCTACAATACGAGCAGTACTTC. As protein: CSVGQGNLQYEQYF. V gene TRBV29-1 combines with J gene TRBJ2-7; 8 bases are a match to TRBD1. The CDR3 is 14 residues long. The J segment lost 4 bases and the V segment lost 6 bases, leaving 11 bases of the junction unmatched. CDR1 and CDR2 from the germline V gene are SQVTM and ANQGSEA.

J is TRBJ2-7 and V is TRBV11-3; TRBD1 aligns across 8 bases. Per germline, CDR1 SGHNT and CDR2 YENEEA. The CDR3 totals 14 residues. The V segment lost 5 bases and the J segment 2 bases; nucleotides outside the gene matches: 5. The CDR3 region is CASSDRDRPYEQYF. DNA of the CDR3: TGTGCCAGCAGCGACCGGGACAGGCCCTACGAGCAGTACTTC.

This clone appeared a single time. The chain employs TRBV5-6 and TRBJ2-6; maybe TRBD2 (5 bases). Germline V gives CDR1 SGHDT, CDR2 YYEEEE. V was trimmed by 1 base and J by 1 base, leaving 6 bases between them. The CDR3 is 15 residues long. CDR3 in amino acids: CASSLSGSGANVLTF. For the CDR3, the DNA is TGTGCCAGCAGCTTGTCGGGGTCTGGGGCCAACGTCCTGACTTTC.

This clone was detected many times. The CDR3 is CASSQDPPDLAPEQYF. In nucleotides, the CDR3 is TGTGCCAGCAGCCAAGATCCCCCCGACCTAGCCCCCGAGCAGTACTTC. This sequence joins TRBV3-1 (or the pseudogene TRBV3-2) and TRBJ2-7, with D perhaps matching TRBD2 (5 bases). Germline CDR1 reads LGHDT; CDR2 reads YNNKEL (reference sequence). The germline V and J ends were trimmed by 0 bases and 6 bases, with 18 bases remaining between them. This CDR3 has 16 residues.

In its sample, this clone was seen once. V gene TRBV30 combines with J gene TRBJ1-2, with 9 bases that match TRBD1. There are 13 residues in the CDR3. Looked up from germline, CDR1 is GTSNPN and CDR2 is SVGIG (reference sequence). V shed 3 bases, J shed 14 bases, and the junction held 13 bases outside the gene matches. CDR3 protein: CAWRSPGQGLGTF. The CDR3 bases are TGTGCCTGGAGGTCCCCGGGACAGGGTTTGGGGACCTTC.

The chain uses TRBV2 and TRBJ1-3; 9 bases agree with TRBD1. The length of the CDR3 is 16 residues. CDR1 SNHLY and CDR2 FYNNEI come from the germline V gene. J was trimmed by 1 base and V by 3 bases; bases with no gene match: 4. This CDR3 is CASSEIQGASGNTIYF. The CDR3 region has the DNA TGTGCCAGCAGTGAGATACAGGGGGCATCTGGAAACACCATATATTTT. The whole variable domain, filled in from reference TRBV2 and TRBJ1-3, reads EPEVTQTPSHQVTQMGQEVILRCVPISNHLYFYWYRQILGQKVEFLVSFYNNEISEKSEIFDDQFSVERPDGSNFTLKIRSTKLEDSAMYFCASSEIQGASGNTIYFGEGSWLTVV.

The CDR3 sequence is CASSRVSEAFF. The CDR3 DNA sequence: TGTGCCAGCAGCCGAGTAAGTGAAGCTTTCTTT. This chain joins TRBV12-3 or TRBV12-4 and TRBJ1-1; D unresolved. The V end was cut by 6 bases, the J end by 7 bases, with 9 bases between. This CDR3 region has 11 residues.

This chain links TRBV27 with TRBJ2-5; 8 bases align to TRBD2. Germline V lookup: CDR1 MNHEY, CDR2 SMNVEV (reference sequence). The CDR3 totals 16 residues. J gave up 1 base and V 11 bases, and 15 bases lay outside the gene matches. Here the CDR3 DNA reads TGTGCCCGCCGGGGGGGGACTCTGGGGGTCCAAGAGACCCAGTACTTC. Translated: CARRGGTLGVQETQYF.

V is TRBV13 and J is TRBJ1-4, with 9 bases aligning to TRBD1. This CDR3 has 17 amino acids. CDR1 is PRHDT, CDR2 FYEKMQ, per germline (reference sequence). The V gene end was trimmed by 5 bases and the J gene end by 8 bases; junction bases not matched to a gene: 15. The CDR3, as DNA: TGTGCCAGCAGCCGTTTGACCGAAACAGGGGGCAGAGAAAAACTGTTTTTT. Residues: CASSRLTETGGREKLFF.

This chain connects TRBV25-1 to TRBJ1-6; D remains unclear. Germline CDR1 MGHDK, CDR2 SYGVNS. The CDR3 runs 13 residues. Trimming stripped 4 bases from V and 8 bases from J, with 9 bases between. CDR3 sequence: CASSGSAYSPLHF. CDR3 bases: TGTGCCAGCAGTGGCAGCGCCTATTCACCCCTCCACTTT.

This clone was seen only once. This sequence joins TRBV3-1 (or the pseudogene TRBV3-2) and TRBJ1-2; 7 bases agree with TRBD1. Germline V lookup: CDR1 LGHDT, CDR2 YNNKEL (reference sequence). Unmatched junction bases numbered 9, after V lost 2 bases and J lost 3 bases. The CDR3 consists of 16 residues. The CDR3 coding sequence is TGTGCCAGCAGCCAAATTAGAGGGGGACAGCACTATGGCTACACCTTC. Its protein product is CASSQIRGGQHYGYTF.

This chain uses TRBV9 with TRBJ1-2; D gene uncertain. CDR1 is SGDLS, CDR2 YYNGEE, per germline. CDR3 length equals 15 residues. Trimming removed 3 bases at V and 1 base at J, with 13 bases between. The CDR3 DNA is TGTGCCAGCAGCGCCCTACAGAGAAATAACTATGGCTACACCTTC. Amino acid sequence: CASSALQRNNYGYTF. The whole variable domain, remainder taken from reference TRBV9 and TRBJ1-2, is DSGVTQTPKHLITATGQRVTLRCSPRSGDLSVYWYQQSLDQGLQFLIQYYNGEERAKGNILERFSAQQFPDLHSELNLSSLELGDSALYFCASSALQRNNYGYTFGSGTRLTVV.

The chain has TRBV15 and TRBJ2-4; 7 bases are a match to TRBD1. Per the germline V gene, CDR1 is LNHNV and CDR2 is YYDKDF (reference sequence). The CDR3 is 16 residues long. V lost 3 bases, J lost 4 bases, and 9 bases stayed unmatched. DNA of the CDR3: TGTGCCACCAGCAGGGGAAGCACAGGGGCTAAAAACATTCAGTACTTC. Protein product: CATSRGSTGAKNIQYF.

V gene TRBV6-5 combines with J gene TRBJ2-7, with a possible D match to TRBD2 (5 bases). The CDR3 contains 12 residues. V dropped 4 bases and J dropped 1 base, with 5 bases sitting between them. Germline V CDR1 and CDR2: MNHEY, SVGAGI. The CDR3 sequence: CASSSGSYEQYF. The CDR3 coding sequence is TGTGCCAGCAGTTCGGGGTCCTACGAGCAGTACTTC.

In its sample, this clone was seen once. The chain joins TRBV9 to TRBJ2-3; D perhaps matches TRBD2 (6 bases). Trimming took 10 bases from V and 7 from J, leaving 22 bases between them. Germline assignment: CDR1 SGDLS and CDR2 YYNGEE. The CDR3 contains 14 residues. CDR3 DNA: TGTGCCCGGAATTGCGGGGCATTCTCGAATACGCAGTATTTT. Translating it yields CARNCGAFSNTQYF.

The rearrangement uses TRBV12-3 or TRBV12-4 and TRBJ1-4; D is ambiguous. V gave up 4 bases and J gave up 8 bases, with 5 bases separating them. CDR3 length equals 11 residues. CDR3 amino acids: CASSSGEKLFF. The CDR3 DNA sequence: TGTGCCAGCAGTTCGGGGGAAAAACTGTTTTTT.

The rearrangement joins TRBV3-1 (or the pseudogene TRBV3-2) to TRBJ2-5, with 11 bases matching TRBD2. CDR3 length: 17 residues. Germline CDR1 and CDR2: LGHDT and YNNKEL (reference sequence). The J segment lost 6 bases and the V segment lost 5 bases, leaving 14 bases of the junction unmatched. The CDR3 DNA reads as TGTGCCAGCAGCGTAGCGGGGGGGCAAGTCCCAGGACAGACCCAGTACTTC. This codes for CASSVAGGQVPGQTQYF.

This rearrangement joins TRBV4-3 to TRBJ2-5; D remains unclear. This CDR3 is built from 13 residues. Germline assignment: CDR1 LGHNA and CDR2 YSLEER. Trimming took off 0 bases at V and 3 bases at J, with 5 bases between the two ends. The CDR3 sequence: CASSQDREETQYF. Here the CDR3 DNA reads TGCGCCAGCAGCCAAGATCGGGAAGAGACCCAGTACTTC.